This T cell receptor beta chain originates from a study of cytomegalovirus exposure and HLA in healthy donors. Study-level results: Both high specificity and high sensitivity reportedly marked the classifier's diagnosis of cytomegalovirus status. CMV antigen specificity was confirmed in vitro for a few CMV-associated chains.

The PCR had 60 Vbeta and 13 Jbeta primers. Some clones are missing from TCRdb's copy, which holds only in-frame ones; the method was immunoSEQ multiplex PCR. Here the sample spans 130,000 or so clones, around 82% being singletons. Germline V lookup: CDR1 SGHVS, CDR2 FNYEAQ. The length of the CDR3 is 16 residues. Trimming at V came to 7 bases and at J to 1 base, leaving 8 bases not matched to a gene. A remark on this clone: Antigen unknown.

V is TRBV7-6 and J is TRBJ1-3, with 9 bases matching TRBD1. Material for sequencing was PBMCs. This receptor was obtained from a man younger than 30 in good health and CMV-seropositive. The CDR3 DNA follows: TGTGCCAGCATTCCCGGGACAGGGCTTTCTGGAAACACCATATATTTT. Translation gives CASIPGTGLSGNTIYF.